This TCR beta chain originates from a study of memory CD4+ T cells and cytomegalovirus serostatus. Study details: Of the healthy Belgian adults, 9 or 10 were CMV seropositive and about 24 seronegative. Findings of the study overall: Of 164 reported CMV TCRbeta sequences, 67 were found in memory CD4+ repertoires. A US-trained random forest predicted CMV serostatus with median AUC about 0.92.

The sort gate was single viable CD3+CD4+CD8-CD45RO+ cells for memory CD4+ T cells. Germline CDR1 reads MNHEY; CDR2 reads SMNVEV (reference sequence). The CDR3 totals 12 residues. V dropped 8 bases and J dropped 10 bases, with 15 bases sitting between them. Method: immunoSEQ multiplex PCR; TCRdb's copy keeps in-frame clones and lacks some. The repertoire holds approximately 40,000 clones, 78% seen once, with around 0.6% in the top ten. Comment on this clone: Its specificity is unknown.

The TCR originated in an adult in good health and CMV-seronegative. Sequencing was performed on memory CD4+ T cells from blood. J is TRBJ1-5 and V is TRBV27; D remains unclear. CDR3 sequence reads: CASGSTGRPQHF. In DNA form, the CDR3 reads TGTGCCAGCGGCTCGACGGGGAGACCCCAGCATTTT.